A selection of T cell receptor beta chains follows, all from one sample in a study of identical twins. In TCRdb, the 5' RACE reads were re-called with MiXCR into one record per CDR3 protein. The table has about 1.7 million distinct CDR3 sequences, about 32% seen once. Material for sequencing was cord blood. The receptors were sampled from a newborn girl in good health. Both conserved end residues are part of each CDR3. D genes are given only for firm matches. Size is stated for part of the rows, as once, few or many counts, or as a class when the clone is expanded.

j_call: TRBJ2-1; clone_size: many; v_call: TRBV25-1; d_call: TRBD1; cdr3_nt: TGTGCCAGCAGTGAAGACAGGGACAATGAGCAGTTCTTC; cdr3_aa: CASSEDRDNEQFF
j_call: TRBJ2-1; clone_size: few; v_call: TRBV2; d_call: .; cdr3_nt: TGTGCCAGCAGTGAGCTAAGTGAGCAGTTCTTC; cdr3_aa: CASSELSEQFF
j_call: TRBJ1-6; clone_size: .; v_call: TRBV7-2; d_call: TRBD1; cdr3_nt: TGTGCCAGCAGCCACAGGGGAGGCTCCTATAATTCACCCCTCCACTTT; cdr3_aa: CASSHRGGSYNSPLHF
j_call: TRBJ2-1; clone_size: .; v_call: TRBV11-2; d_call: TRBD2; cdr3_nt: TGTGCCAGCAGCTTAAGACTAGCGCTTTGGAATGAGCAGTTCTTC; cdr3_aa: CASSLRLALWNEQFF
j_call: TRBJ1-4; clone_size: .; v_call: TRBV12-3/TRBV12-4; d_call: .; cdr3_nt: TGTGCCAGCAGTTTGGGCGGGGCTGTGGATGAAAAACTGTTTTTT; cdr3_aa: CASSLGGAVDEKLFF
j_call: TRBJ2-1; clone_size: few; v_call: TRBV4-1; d_call: .; cdr3_nt: TGCGCCAGCAGGAAAACTAGTGACAATGAGCAGTTCTTC; cdr3_aa: CASRKTSDNEQFF
j_call: TRBJ1-1; clone_size: .; v_call: TRBV5-1; d_call: TRBD1; cdr3_nt: TGCGCCAGCAGTTATACACACCGGGACAGGGCCACTGAAGCTTTCTTT; cdr3_aa: CASSYTHRDRATEAFF
j_call: TRBJ2-5; clone_size: .; v_call: TRBV7-2; d_call: .; cdr3_nt: TGTGCCAGCAGCTTAGAAGGCCCCGGGACTCCAGAGACCCAGTACTTC; cdr3_aa: CASSLEGPGTPETQYF
j_call: TRBJ2-7; clone_size: few; v_call: TRBV28; d_call: TRBD1; cdr3_nt: TGTGCCAGCAGTTTAATCGGGACAGGGATGTACGAGCAGTACTTC; cdr3_aa: CASSLIGTGMYEQYF
j_call: TRBJ2-7; clone_size: .; v_call: TRBV7-9; d_call: .; cdr3_nt: TGTGCCAGCAGCCTCCGACAGGCGAACTACGAGCAGTACTTC; cdr3_aa: CASSLRQANYEQYF
j_call: TRBJ2-3; clone_size: few; v_call: TRBV10-3; d_call: .; cdr3_nt: TGTGCCATCAGTGGAGGCCCAGGGGGGAGTGTTGGTACAGATACGCAGTATTTT; cdr3_aa: CAISGGPGGSVGTDTQYF
j_call: TRBJ2-3; clone_size: .; v_call: TRBV4-2; d_call: TRBD2; cdr3_nt: TGTGCCGGCAGCCAATGGACTAGCGGGAGGGCTAGCACAGATACGCAGTATTTT; cdr3_aa: CAGSQWTSGRASTDTQYF
j_call: TRBJ2-3; clone_size: few; v_call: TRBV2; d_call: TRBD2; cdr3_nt: TGTGCCAGCAGCCAGGGACTAGAGGGGTATTTT; cdr3_aa: CASSQGLEGYF
j_call: TRBJ2-3; clone_size: .; v_call: TRBV4-1; d_call: .; cdr3_nt: TGCGCCAGCAGCCAAGCCCGTGGCCGGGACACAGATACGCAGTATTTT; cdr3_aa: CASSQARGRDTDTQYF
j_call: TRBJ1-4; clone_size: once; v_call: TRBV5-1; d_call: TRBD1; cdr3_nt: TGCGCCAGCAGCTTGCTGGGTGACAGGGAGGATGAAAAACTGTTTTTT; cdr3_aa: CASSLLGDREDEKLFF
j_call: TRBJ1-4; clone_size: few; v_call: TRBV20-1; d_call: TRBD1; cdr3_nt: TGCAGTGCTGACAGGGCAACTAATGAAAAACTGTTTTTT; cdr3_aa: CSADRATNEKLFF
j_call: TRBJ1-4; clone_size: few; v_call: TRBV20-1; d_call: TRBD1; cdr3_nt: TGCAAAGGGCAACAGGGGGCGGGTGAAAAACTGTTTTTT; cdr3_aa: CKGQQGAGEKLFF
j_call: TRBJ2-1; clone_size: .; v_call: TRBV12-3/TRBV12-4; d_call: TRBD2; cdr3_nt: TGTGCCAGCACCATTGTCGGGGGGGCCTTTGCTGGGGAGCAGTTCTTC; cdr3_aa: CASTIVGGAFAGEQFF
j_call: TRBJ1-1; clone_size: few; v_call: TRBV29-1; d_call: TRBD1; cdr3_nt: TGCAGCGTTGTCACAGGGGTCGGGAACACTGAAGCTTTCTTT; cdr3_aa: CSVVTGVGNTEAFF
j_call: TRBJ2-7; clone_size: many; v_call: TRBV3-1; d_call: TRBD2; cdr3_nt: TGTGCCAGCAGCCAGCCGGGACTAGGAAGCTACGAGCAGTACTTC; cdr3_aa: CASSQPGLGSYEQYF
j_call: TRBJ2-1; clone_size: few; v_call: TRBV7-2; d_call: TRBD2; cdr3_nt: TGTGCCAGCAGCTTAGAGGCTAGCGGGGTTGAGCAGTTCTTC; cdr3_aa: CASSLEASGVEQFF
j_call: TRBJ1-2; clone_size: .; v_call: TRBV5-1; d_call: .; cdr3_nt: TGCGCCAGCAGCGCTACAGGGTTAAAGGGCTACACCTTC; cdr3_aa: CASSATGLKGYTF
j_call: TRBJ2-5; clone_size: few; v_call: TRBV4-2; d_call: TRBD2; cdr3_nt: TGTGCCAGCAGCCAAGAAAAGAGCAGCGGGAGAGAGCAGTACTTC; cdr3_aa: CASSQEKSSGREQYF
j_call: TRBJ2-7; clone_size: .; v_call: TRBV18; d_call: .; cdr3_nt: TGTGCCAGCTCGGCCGGGGAAGCGGGTCTGCTAGACTACGAGCAGTACTTC; cdr3_aa: CASSAGEAGLLDYEQYF
j_call: TRBJ2-5; clone_size: .; v_call: TRBV24-1; d_call: TRBD1; cdr3_nt: TGTGCCACCAGTGATTTGGGGACAGAACAGTACTTC; cdr3_aa: CATSDLGTEQYF
j_call: TRBJ1-2; clone_size: .; v_call: TRBV29-1; d_call: TRBD1; cdr3_nt: TGCAGCGTTGCTGGCAGGGGGCTAGGCTACACCTTC; cdr3_aa: CSVAGRGLGYTF
j_call: TRBJ2-1; clone_size: .; v_call: TRBV20-1; d_call: .; cdr3_nt: TGCAGTGTCCAGACTAGTGACAATAAGCAGTTCTTC; cdr3_aa: CSVQTSDNKQFF
j_call: TRBJ2-3; clone_size: .; v_call: TRBV7-6; d_call: .; cdr3_nt: TGTGCCAGCAGCTTAGGGGGGAGTAGCGGAAACACAGATACGCAGTATTTT; cdr3_aa: CASSLGGSSGNTDTQYF
j_call: TRBJ2-5; clone_size: few; v_call: TRBV10-3; d_call: TRBD2; cdr3_nt: TGTGCCATCAGTGACAGGGGGACTAGCGGGACCCAGTACTTC; cdr3_aa: CAISDRGTSGTQYF
j_call: TRBJ1-4; clone_size: few; v_call: TRBV5-5; d_call: .; cdr3_nt: TGTGCCAGCAGCTTCCGGGAAGAACAGCGTAATGAAAAACTGTTTTTT; cdr3_aa: CASSFREEQRNEKLFF
j_call: TRBJ1-2; clone_size: few; v_call: TRBV15; d_call: .; cdr3_nt: TGTGCCACCAGCAGAGATACTTACTATGGCTACACCTTC; cdr3_aa: CATSRDTYYGYTF
j_call: TRBJ2-7; clone_size: .; v_call: TRBV29-1; d_call: .; cdr3_nt: TGCAGCGTGTGGGGGGGCAACTCCTACGAGCAGTACTTC; cdr3_aa: CSVWGGNSYEQYF
j_call: TRBJ2-1; clone_size: .; v_call: TRBV11-2; d_call: TRBD2; cdr3_nt: TGTGCCAGCAGCCCCCGACTAGCGAGGGATGAGCAGTTCTTC; cdr3_aa: CASSPRLARDEQFF
j_call: TRBJ2-1; clone_size: .; v_call: TRBV19; d_call: TRBD2; cdr3_nt: TGTGCCAGTAGTGGGTTAGCGGGAGACCTCGGGAATGAGCAGTTCTTC; cdr3_aa: CASSGLAGDLGNEQFF
j_call: TRBJ2-7; clone_size: .; v_call: TRBV10-3; d_call: TRBD2; cdr3_nt: TGTGCCATCAGGGAGCGGGGGGGCTCCTACGAGCAGTACTTC; cdr3_aa: CAIRERGGSYEQYF
j_call: TRBJ2-1; clone_size: .; v_call: TRBV6-5; d_call: TRBD2; cdr3_nt: TGTGCCAGCAGTTATGCTAGCGGGAGATCTAATGAGCAGTTCTTC; cdr3_aa: CASSYASGRSNEQFF
j_call: TRBJ2-7; clone_size: .; v_call: TRBV6-5; d_call: TRBD2; cdr3_nt: TGTGCCAGCAGTTACTACTCGACTAGCGGCTACGAGCAGTACTTC; cdr3_aa: CASSYYSTSGYEQYF
j_call: TRBJ1-5; clone_size: few; v_call: TRBV7-2; d_call: .; cdr3_nt: TGTGCCAGCAGCGCGACTGTTTATAGCAATCAGCCCCAGCATTTT; cdr3_aa: CASSATVYSNQPQHF
j_call: TRBJ2-4; clone_size: .; v_call: TRBV4-2; d_call: TRBD1; cdr3_nt: TGTGCCAGCAGCCAGCAAGGGACAGCCCTCAAAAACATTCAGTACTTC; cdr3_aa: CASSQQGTALKNIQYF
j_call: TRBJ2-6; clone_size: .; v_call: TRBV7-6; d_call: TRBD1; cdr3_nt: TGTGCCAGCAGCTTAGCACAGGGGACAGGGGCCAACGTCCTGACTTTC; cdr3_aa: CASSLAQGTGANVLTF
j_call: TRBJ2-5; clone_size: .; v_call: TRBV5-1; d_call: .; cdr3_nt: TGCGCCAGCAGCTTGAGGGGGAGTGGAGAGACCCAGTACTTC; cdr3_aa: CASSLRGSGETQYF
j_call: TRBJ1-1; clone_size: .; v_call: TRBV7-2; d_call: .; cdr3_nt: TGTGCCAGCAGCTTAGGTTTTAGGGGAAACACTGAGGCTTTCTTT; cdr3_aa: CASSLGFRGNTEAFF
j_call: TRBJ2-3; clone_size: few; v_call: TRBV30; d_call: TRBD1; cdr3_nt: TGTGCCTGGAGTGTAGGGACAGGGGGCACAGATACGCAGTATTTT; cdr3_aa: CAWSVGTGGTDTQYF